These T cell receptor beta chains were read from a single sample in a study of molecular identifiers for immune sequencing clone quantification. One entry per CDR3 protein, called by TCRdb with MiXCR from the PCR reads. Found here are about 65,000 distinct CDR3 sequences, under 20% of them singletons; the top ten hold 1.3% to 1.5%. Sequencing used naive CD8+ T cells from blood, with Jurkat cell RNA spiked in. The receptors here all came from a human donor in good health. Some libraries in this study had Jurkat cell RNA spiked in. Both conserved end residues are part of each CDR3. A D gene is named only where the DNA matches it firmly. Some rows have no size entry. The others give once, few or many, or a class for an expanded clone.

j_call: TRBJ1-1
v_call: TRBV27
clone_size: many
d_call: -
cdr3_aa: CASSRGSVNTEAFF
cdr3_nt: TGTGCCAGCAGCCGCGGTTCAGTGAACACTGAAGCTTTCTTT

j_call: TRBJ2-3
v_call: TRBV20-1
clone_size: many
d_call: TRBD2
cdr3_aa: CSASPGLARAGFTDTQYF
cdr3_nt: TGCAGTGCTAGTCCGGGACTAGCGAGAGCCGGGTTCACAGATACGCAGTATTTT

j_call: TRBJ1-4
v_call: TRBV7-9
clone_size: many
d_call: -
cdr3_aa: CASSLLSMGEKLFF
cdr3_nt: TGTGCCAGCAGCTTACTTTCGATGGGGGAAAAACTGTTTTTT

j_call: TRBJ2-5
v_call: TRBV20-1
clone_size: many
d_call: -
cdr3_aa: CSARVDGGQETQYF
cdr3_nt: TGCAGTGCTAGAGTGGATGGGGGCCAAGAGACCCAGTACTTC

j_call: TRBJ2-1
v_call: TRBV7-6
clone_size: many
d_call: TRBD2
cdr3_aa: CASSSPAGLAEYNEQFF
cdr3_nt: TGTGCCAGCAGCTCCCCGGCGGGACTAGCTGAGTACAATGAGCAGTTCTTC

j_call: TRBJ2-1
v_call: TRBV6-5
clone_size: many
d_call: TRBD2
cdr3_aa: CASSYYPTSTNEQFF
cdr3_nt: TGTGCCAGCAGTTACTACCCGACTAGCACAAATGAGCAGTTCTTC

j_call: TRBJ2-3
v_call: TRBV20-1
clone_size: many
d_call: -
cdr3_aa: CSACEGYYTDTQYF
cdr3_nt: TGCAGTGCTTGTGAGGGATATTACACAGATACGCAGTATTTT

j_call: TRBJ2-1
v_call: TRBV19
clone_size: few
d_call: -
cdr3_aa: CASSPSGYEQFF
cdr3_nt: TGTGCCAGTAGTCCCTCCGGCTATGAGCAGTTCTTC

j_call: TRBJ2-7
v_call: TRBV6-5
clone_size: few
d_call: -
cdr3_aa: CASSYTNVLYEQYF
cdr3_nt: TGTGCCAGCAGTTACACGAACGTTTTGTACGAGCAGTACTTC

j_call: TRBJ2-5
v_call: TRBV6-6
clone_size: many
d_call: -
cdr3_aa: CASSYLETQYF
cdr3_nt: TGTGCCAGCAGTTACCTGGAGACCCAGTACTTC

j_call: TRBJ2-1
v_call: TRBV13
clone_size: few
d_call: TRBD1
cdr3_aa: CASSFLRDRVFDEQFF
cdr3_nt: TGTGCCAGCAGTTTTCTCCGGGACAGGGTGTTCGATGAGCAGTTCTTC

j_call: TRBJ2-3
v_call: TRBV28
clone_size: -
d_call: -
cdr3_aa: CASSLVARPTDTQYF
cdr3_nt: TGTGCCAGCAGTTTAGTGGCGAGACCCACAGACACGCAGTATTTT

j_call: TRBJ2-5
v_call: TRBV20-1
clone_size: many
d_call: TRBD2
cdr3_aa: CSAQTSGTTQYF
cdr3_nt: TGCAGTGCTCAGACTAGCGGGACGACCCAGTACTTC

j_call: TRBJ2-7
v_call: TRBV14
clone_size: many
d_call: -
cdr3_aa: CASSQESFLGPMDEQYF
cdr3_nt: TGTGCCAGCAGCCAAGAGAGCTTCCTTGGGCCAATGGACGAGCAGTACTTC

j_call: TRBJ2-7
v_call: TRBV12-3/TRBV12-4
clone_size: -
d_call: TRBD1
cdr3_aa: CASLPGTGAYEQYF
cdr3_nt: TGTGCCAGCCTTCCCGGGACAGGAGCCTACGAGCAGTACTTC

j_call: TRBJ1-1
v_call: TRBV19
clone_size: -
d_call: -
cdr3_aa: CASSMARANTEAFF
cdr3_nt: TGTGCCAGTAGTATGGCCAGGGCGAACACTGAAGCTTTCTTT

j_call: TRBJ1-1
v_call: TRBV7-8
clone_size: many
d_call: -
cdr3_aa: CASSLARTEISNTEAFF
cdr3_nt: TGTGCCAGCAGCTTAGCGAGGACAGAAATTTCGAACACTGAAGCTTTCTTT

j_call: TRBJ2-1
v_call: TRBV20-1
clone_size: -
d_call: TRBD2
cdr3_aa: CSARAAGVLDEQFF
cdr3_nt: TGCAGTGCTAGAGCAGCGGGAGTCCTGGATGAGCAGTTCTTC

j_call: TRBJ2-7
v_call: TRBV10-3
clone_size: many
d_call: -
cdr3_aa: CAIRADNSYEQYF
cdr3_nt: TGTGCCATCAGGGCGGATAACTCCTACGAGCAGTACTTC

j_call: TRBJ2-2
v_call: TRBV30
clone_size: many
d_call: TRBD2
cdr3_aa: CAWSIGLAGELFF
cdr3_nt: TGTGCCTGGAGTATAGGACTAGCCGGGGAGCTGTTTTTT

j_call: TRBJ2-3
v_call: TRBV29-1
clone_size: many
d_call: TRBD1
cdr3_aa: CSADRGEGTDTQYF
cdr3_nt: TGCAGCGCCGACAGGGGCGAGGGCACAGATACGCAGTATTTT

j_call: TRBJ2-1
v_call: TRBV20-1
clone_size: few
d_call: TRBD2
cdr3_aa: CSARSLAGGLYNEQFF
cdr3_nt: TGCAGTGCTAGATCTTTAGCGGGAGGGCTATACAATGAGCAGTTCTTC

j_call: TRBJ2-3
v_call: TRBV27
clone_size: many
d_call: -
cdr3_aa: CASSFTSSSDTQYF
cdr3_nt: TGTGCCAGCAGTTTTACTAGCAGTTCAGATACGCAGTATTTT

j_call: TRBJ2-1
v_call: TRBV27
clone_size: -
d_call: -
cdr3_aa: CASSPLELVAYNEQFF
cdr3_nt: TGTGCCAGCAGTCCCCTGGAACTAGTTGCCTACAATGAGCAGTTCTTC

j_call: TRBJ2-7
v_call: TRBV7-9
clone_size: -
d_call: TRBD2
cdr3_aa: CASSGIAGGQSPYEQYF
cdr3_nt: TGTGCCAGCAGCGGAATAGCGGGAGGCCAGTCCCCCTACGAGCAGTACTTC

j_call: TRBJ2-7
v_call: TRBV2
clone_size: -
d_call: TRBD1
cdr3_aa: CASSDQGAYEQYF
cdr3_nt: TGTGCCAGCAGTGATCAGGGGGCCTACGAGCAGTACTTC

j_call: TRBJ2-3
v_call: TRBV7-6
clone_size: many
d_call: -
cdr3_aa: CASTPAGPRSTDTQYF
cdr3_nt: TGTGCCAGCACCCCAGCAGGGCCTCGTAGCACAGATACGCAGTATTTT

j_call: TRBJ1-3
v_call: TRBV21-1
clone_size: many
d_call: -
cdr3_aa: CASPGRRGSGNTIYF
cdr3_nt: TGTGCCAGCCCGGGAAGACGAGGGTCTGGAAACACCATATATTTT

j_call: TRBJ2-1
v_call: TRBV4-1
clone_size: few
d_call: -
cdr3_aa: CASSQEKANNEQFF
cdr3_nt: TGCGCCAGCAGCCAAGAGAAGGCAAACAATGAGCAGTTCTTC

j_call: TRBJ2-1
v_call: TRBV28
clone_size: -
d_call: TRBD2
cdr3_aa: CASSSEILRTSGANERSF
cdr3_nt: TGTGCCAGCAGTTCCGAGATTCTCCGGACTAGCGGGGCCAATGAGCGGTCCTTC

j_call: TRBJ2-7
v_call: TRBV4-1
clone_size: many
d_call: -
cdr3_aa: CASSQDGPGALYEQYF
cdr3_nt: TGCGCCAGCAGCCAAGATGGACCGGGAGCCCTCTACGAGCAGTACTTC

j_call: TRBJ2-3
v_call: TRBV27
clone_size: many
d_call: TRBD1
cdr3_aa: CATTRKGASTTDTQYF
cdr3_nt: TGTGCCACTACCCGAAAGGGGGCTTCTACGACAGATACGCAGTATTTT

j_call: TRBJ1-6
v_call: TRBV28
clone_size: many
d_call: -
cdr3_aa: CASSRAVRSPLHF
cdr3_nt: TGTGCCAGCAGTAGGGCTGTTCGTTCACCCCTCCACTTT

j_call: TRBJ2-7
v_call: TRBV9
clone_size: many
d_call: -
cdr3_aa: CASSVGSFYEQYF
cdr3_nt: TGTGCCAGCAGCGTAGGGTCCTTCTACGAGCAGTACTTC

j_call: TRBJ2-1
v_call: TRBV27
clone_size: -
d_call: TRBD2
cdr3_aa: CASSFVSGRGEQFF
cdr3_nt: TGTGCCAGCAGTTTTGTTAGCGGGAGGGGGGAGCAGTTCTTC